This passage covers 13 T cell receptor beta chains from one sample sequenced in a study of T cells in Graves' hyperthyroidism and ophthalmopathy. What was amplified from RNA transcripts were TCR beta CDR3 regions. Initially, a first-round RT-PCR of the TCR CDR3 employed the HTBI primer set. Using its own MiXCR run on the multiplex PCR reads, TCRdb lists one record per CDR3 protein. The data contain 700,000 or so distinct CDR3 sequences, about a sixth of them singletons. Sequenced sample: blood. These receptors were taken from a man between 18 and 29 years old with Graves' hyperthyroidism.

CDR3 amino acids: CANRGPYGYTF. As DNA, the CDR3 is TGTGCCAACAGGGGGCCCTATGGCTACACCTTC. The J gene is TRBJ1-2, the V gene TRBV10-3, with TRBD1 matching over 9 bases. Germline V gene sequence: CDR1 ENHRY, CDR2 SYGVKD. This CDR3 contains 11 residues. J gave up 4 bases and V 10 bases, and 1 base lay outside the gene matches.

V gene TRBV27 combines with J gene TRBJ2-7, with D possibly TRBD2 on 5 matching bases. In germline, CDR1 is MNHEY, CDR2 SMNVEV (reference sequence). The CDR3 extends over 12 amino acids. Trimming pared 8 bases from V and 7 bases from J, leaving 15 bases between. The CDR3 sequence: CASQSGPGEQYF. The CDR3 DNA follows: TGTGCCAGCCAATCTGGCCCGGGGGAGCAGTACTTC.

To note about this clonotype: At one boundary the junction diverges from the germline segment, which might be a read error. The V call is TRBV10-3, the J call TRBJ2-1; D is perhaps TRBD2 (6 bases). The germline CDR1 and CDR2 sequences are ENHRY and SYGVKD. The CDR3 has 17 amino acids. CDR3 sequence: CAISGPGVSEARDEQSF. The CDR3 bases are TGTGCCATCAGTGGACCGGGGGTGTCGGAGGCTCGGGATGAGCAGTCCTTC.

This clonotype was counted many times. The J gene is TRBJ1-5, the V gene TRBV18; D remains unclear. V lost 5 bases and J lost 0, with 5 bases in between. Germline V lookup: CDR1 KGHSH, CDR2 LQKENI. The CDR3 length is 13 residues. In DNA, the CDR3 is TGTGCCAGCTCAGCCTATAGCAATCAGCCCCAGCATTTT. It is translated as CASSAYSNQPQHF.

This clonotype occurred many times. The chain joins TRBV7-9 to TRBJ2-3; D might be TRBD1 (6 bases). V was cut by 8 bases and J by 0 bases, with 15 bases left in between. In germline, CDR1 is SEHNR, CDR2 FQNEAQ (reference sequence). This CDR3 comprises 15 residues. As DNA, the CDR3 is TGTGCCAGCCGTCTTGGGACACAGAGCACAGATACGCAGTATTTT. This translates into CASRLGTQSTDTQYF.

This clonotype has a count of ten or more. The chain recombines TRBV28 with TRBJ2-7; no reliable D call. The length of the CDR3 is 12 residues. CDR1 MDHEN and CDR2 SYDVKM come from the germline V gene. V was cut by 4 bases and J by 5 bases, with 9 bases left in between. The CDR3 loop reads CASSSGFDEQYF. The CDR3, as DNA: TGTGCCAGCAGTTCCGGGTTCGACGAGCAGTACTTC.

The chain couples TRBV11-3 to TRBJ2-5; 8 bases fit TRBD1. V lost 6 bases to trimming and J lost 5 bases; unmatched junction nucleotides: 5. Germline V lookup: CDR1 SGHNT, CDR2 YENEEA. This CDR3 comprises 13 residues. The CDR3 here is CASRRTGRETQYF. CDR3 sequence (DNA): TGTGCCAGCAGACGGACAGGGAGGGAGACCCAGTACTTC.

This clonotype was observed at least ten times. This chain joins TRBV7-9 and TRBJ2-1; either TRBD1 or TRBD2 may fit D (5 bases each). The CDR3 sequence is 16 residues long. Looked up from germline, CDR1 is SEHNR and CDR2 is FQNEAQ (reference sequence). Trimming removed 0 bases at V and 8 bases at J, with 17 bases between. This CDR3 reads CASSLAGLALQHEQFF. CDR3 sequence (DNA): TGTGCCAGCAGCTTAGCGGGGCTAGCCTTACAGCATGAGCAGTTCTTC.

The chain joins TRBV20-1 to TRBJ1-1; possibly TRBD1 for D (6 bases). Germline-derived CDR1 and CDR2 are DFQATT and SNEGSKA (reference sequence). The germline V and J ends were trimmed by 6 bases and 1 base, with 15 bases remaining between them. CDR3 length: 14 residues. In DNA form, the CDR3 reads TGCAGTGCCAAAAGGGGGGGGGGGAACACTGAAGCTTTCTTT. Its protein is CSAKRGGGNTEAFF.

In this sample, this clonotype turned up a few times. In nucleotides, the CDR3 is TGTGCCGGAACTTCCGGGACAGGGATATACGAGCAGTACTTC. Translating gives CAGTSGTGIYEQYF. This chain connects TRBV2 to TRBJ2-7; 9 bases align to TRBD1. Looked up from germline, CDR1 is SNHLY and CDR2 is FYNNEI. V was clipped by 11 bases and J by 4 bases; unmatched bases: 12. The CDR3 sequence is 14 residues long. The full variable domain, its missing parts supplied by reference TRBV2 and TRBJ2-7, is EPEVTQTPSHQVTQMGQEVILRCVPISNHLYFYWYRQILGQKVEFLVSFYNNEISEKSEIFDDQFSVERPDGSNFTLKIRSTKLEDSAMYFCAGTSGTGIYEQYFGPGTRLTVT.

This clonotype was detected many times. The chain has TRBV7-3 and TRBJ2-1; D perhaps matches TRBD1 (5 bases). Trimming removed 4 bases at V and 9 bases at J, with 10 bases between. This CDR3 has 12 amino acids. Per the germline V gene, CDR1 is SGHTA and CDR2 is FQGTGA. This chain's CDR3 is CASSYTQGEQFF. The CDR3 DNA reads TGTGCCAGCAGCTATACCCAGGGTGAGCAGTTCTTC.

This chain connects TRBV11-3 to TRBJ2-7; 9 bases map to TRBD1. The CDR3 contains 15 residues. CDR1 and CDR2 from the germline V gene are SGHNT and YENEEA. V lost 4 bases, J lost 4 bases, and 8 bases stayed unmatched. The CDR3 DNA is TGTGCCAGCAGCTCCCCGACAGGGGGATTTTACGAGCAGTACTTC. It specifies CASSSPTGGFYEQYF. The full variable domain, in which reference TRBV11-3 and TRBJ2-7 provide the parts outside the CDR3, is EAGVVQSPRYKIIEKKQPVAFWCNPISGHNTLYWYLQNLGQGPELLIRYENEEAVDDSQLPKDRFSAERLKGVDSTLKIQPAELGDSAVYLCASSSPTGGFYEQYFGPGTRLTVT.

V usage is TRBV19 and J usage is TRBJ2-2; D perhaps matches TRBD1 (6 bases). CDR3 length: 15 residues. Germline lookup yields CDR1 LNHDA and CDR2 SQIVND (reference sequence). V gave up 3 bases and J gave up 6 bases, with 14 bases separating them. The DNA of the CDR3 is TGTGCCAGTAGTATGGGGCAGGGGCTAGCCGGGGAGCTGTTTTTT. This encodes CASSMGQGLAGELFF.